These T cell receptor beta chains were read from a single sample in a study of cytomegalovirus exposure and HLA in healthy donors. The data were produced by immunoSEQ multiplex PCR, yet TCRdb's version contains in-frame clones alone and is incomplete. Of about 130,000 clones in the sample, roughly 75% were seen once. The sequenced sample was PBMCs. The receptors derive from a man younger than 40 in good health. Each CDR3 is given with its conserved first and last residue.

cdr3_length j_call v_call cdr3_aa
14 TRBJ2-5 TRBV7-9 CASSSTANQETQYF
12 TRBJ1-1 TRBV7-7 CASSLRVTEAFF
14 TRBJ1-2 TRBV6-1 CASSYVSANYGYTF
13 TRBJ2-1 TRBV7-3 CASSPHSGSEQFF
14 TRBJ2-7 TRBV15 CATRRDRAPDEQYF
16 TRBJ2-7 TRBV5-8 CASSLLPGLTDYEQYF
15 TRBJ2-5 TRBV19 CASSGGQSYQETQYF
15 TRBJ2-2 TRBV7-2 CASSLAPRQTGELFF
14 TRBJ2-2 TRBV27 CASTSGTNTGELFF
17 TRBJ2-7 TRBV4-1 CASSPSRGRREGHEQYF
15 TRBJ2-7 TRBV7-2 CASSLGALASYEQYF
16 . TRBV6-1 CASSVHTGLGIYEQYF
14 TRBJ1-2 TRBV7-2 CASSTSRVGYGYTF
15 TRBJ1-6 TRBV5-1 CASSFGTGSQSPLHF
18 TRBJ2-6 TRBV5-5 CASSQGGTQSSGANVLTF
14 TRBJ1-1 TRBV5-1 CASSDRTGTVKAFF
14 TRBJ2-7 TRBV4-1 CASSPLAAAYEQYF
17 TRBJ2-7 TRBV5-4 CASSEASGRARFGEQYF
14 TRBJ1-6 TRBV19 CASSIGTGNSPLHF
16 TRBJ2-1 TRBV6-4 CASSDSVLASYNEQFF
16 TRBJ2-1 TRBV18 CASQTVVGSSYNEQFF
15 TRBJ2-3 TRBV5-6 CASSSGARSTDTQYF
14 TRBJ2-2 TRBV15 CATAEWGDTGELFF
16 TRBJ1-1 TRBV27 CASSDLSGTAFTEAFF
13 TRBJ2-1 TRBV6-5 CASGAGPVDEQFF
18 TRBJ2-4 TRBV4-1 CASSQTPGTSNPKNIQYF
15 TRBJ2-1 TRBV19 CASSVSDTPGGEQFF
13 TRBJ2-7 TRBV11-2 CATQGTDSYEQYF
15 TRBJ2-7 TRBV7-8 CASSLNRGRAYEQYF
13 TRBJ1-1 TRBV6-1 CASSANWNTEAFF
19 TRBJ2-3 TRBV21-1 CASSKGYSGRALERRTQYF
13 TRBJ2-1 TRBV7-8 CAGAGGTYNEQFF
15 TRBJ1-2 TRBV6-1 CASSEREGVNYGYTF
13 TRBJ1-4 TRBV19 CASSDWRAEKLFF
15 TRBJ2-7 TRBV6-5 CASSYGGTGSYEQYF
17 TRBJ2-3 TRBV19 CASNPAGLPGGTDTQYF
14 TRBJ2-3 TRBV28 CASSPRGSTDTQYF
15 TRBJ2-7 TRBV6-5 CASSYSRAGSYEQYF
15 TRBJ2-1 TRBV5-4 CASSRGQNTNNEQFF
14 TRBJ1-2 TRBV7-9 CASSPAGINYGYTF
14 TRBJ1-1 TRBV5-6 CASRNTGGGTEAFF
12 TRBJ2-7 TRBV5-5 CASSPPEGRQYF
13 TRBJ1-1 TRBV14 CASSPQPYTEAFF
14 TRBJ1-1 TRBV7-9 CSSSPLGGGSEAFF
13 TRBJ1-1 TRBV27 CAKMSGKRTEAFF
15 TRBJ2-5 TRBV6-6 CASLRSGRGEETQYF
16 TRBJ2-7 TRBV18 CASSPRGSGTIYEQYF
10 TRBJ2-7 TRBV5-5 CASSLREQYF
15 TRBJ2-7 TRBV29-1 CSVQGVRDSEYEQYF
15 TRBJ1-6 TRBV11-2 CASTPGGSYNSPLHF
16 TRBJ2-2 TRBV19 CASSSPGQGWAGELFF
13 TRBJ2-7 TRBV11-1 CASSLLLSYEQYF